The 16 T cell receptor beta chains below come from one sample, sequenced in a study of T cell responses to AZD1222 COVID-19 vaccine. Sequencing used immunoSEQ multiplex PCR; TCRdb keeps in-frame clones, though not all of them. This sample yields some 130,000 clones, of which around 89% are seen a single time; 9.5% belongs to the top ten. The source material was peripheral blood, sampled 28 days after the second AZD1222 dose. All receptors derive from an adult who received the AZD1222 COVID-19 vaccine.

This chain connects TRBV3-1 (or the pseudogene TRBV3-2) to TRBJ1-2; 9 bases are a match to TRBD1. There are 15 residues in the CDR3. CDR1 is LGHDT and CDR2 is YNNKEL in the germline V gene (reference sequence). Trimming at V came to 2 bases and at J to 4 bases, leaving 5 bases not matched to a gene. The CDR3 here is CASSQSTGGSYGYTF. The CDR3, as DNA: TGTGCCAGCAGCCAATCCACAGGGGGCAGCTATGGCTACACCTTC.

J is TRBJ2-6 and V is TRBV5-5; unclear D gene. This CDR3 is built from 16 residues. CDR1 and CDR2 from the germline V gene are SGHKS and YYEKEE (reference sequence). V shed 2 bases and J shed 8 bases, with 17 bases lying between them. The CDR3 DNA reads as TGTGCCAGCAGCTTTGGGCAGGTGTATTATTCCAACGTCCTGACTTTC. Translating gives CASSFGQVYYSNVLTF.

V gene TRBV7-9 combines with J gene TRBJ2-3; 8 bases agree with TRBD1. The CDR3 consists of 16 residues. V was clipped by 5 bases and J by 1 base; unmatched bases: 8. Germline V CDR1 and CDR2: SEHNR, FQNEAQ (reference sequence). The CDR3 sequence is CASSLPDRDGTDTQYF. The CDR3 DNA reads as TGTGCCAGCAGCCTACCGGACAGGGATGGCACAGATACGCAGTATTTT.

The chain joins TRBV14 to TRBJ1-2; D unclear. V was cut by 7 bases and J by 4 bases, with 4 bases left in between. Germline loops: CDR1 SGHDN, CDR2 FVKESK. The CDR3 has 10 residues. The CDR3 region has the DNA TGTGCCAGCACCCCCTATGGCTACACCTTC. Amino acid sequence: CASTPYGYTF.

The chain combines TRBV6-2 or TRBV6-3 with TRBJ1-2; 9 nucleotides match TRBD1. The CDR3 consists of 16 residues. J was trimmed by 4 bases and V by 2 bases; bases with no gene match: 8. CDR1 MNHEY and CDR2 SVGEGT come from the germline V gene. CDR3 sequence: CASSYGPQGAAYGYTF. CDR3 coding DNA: TGTGCCAGCAGTTACGGGCCACAGGGGGCAGCCTATGGCTACACCTTC.

This chain links TRBV7-9 with TRBJ1-1, with D unclear. The germline gives CDR1 SEHNR, CDR2 FQNEAQ (reference sequence). The CDR3 length is 12 residues. V gave up 6 bases and J gave up 4 bases, with 9 bases separating them. In nucleotides, the CDR3 is TGTGCCAGCAGTCGGGGTGTCACTGAAGCTTTCTTT. The encoded protein is CASSRGVTEAFF. Drawing the rest from reference TRBV7-9 and TRBJ1-1, the complete variable domain is DTGVSQNPRHKITKRGQNVTFRCDPISEHNRLYWYRQTLGQGPEFLTYFQNEAQLEKSRLLSDRFSAERPKGSFSTLEIQRTEQGDSAMYLCASSRGVTEAFFGQGTRLTVV.

This chain links TRBV2 with TRBJ2-3; the D is unclear. Trimming cost V 3 bases and J 2 bases, with 6 bases left between them. The CDR3 runs to 13 residues. CDR1 is SNHLY and CDR2 is FYNNEI in the germline V gene. The chain's CDR3 is CASSDVLTDTQYF. CDR3 in DNA: TGTGCCAGCAGTGATGTACTCACAGATACGCAGTATTTT.

The gene calls are TRBV2 and TRBJ1-2; D is possibly TRBD1 (6 bases). The CDR3 covers 13 residues. V shed 7 bases and J shed 7 bases, with 16 bases lying between them. Germline CDR1 SNHLY, CDR2 FYNNEI. CDR3 in DNA: TGTGCCAGCACACCAGGGCCAGGGGCTGGCTACACCTTC. Translated, it gives CASTPGPGAGYTF.

CDR3 sequence reads: CASSDISQETQYF. The CDR3 region has the DNA TGTGCCAGCAGTGATATCTCCCAAGAGACCCAGTACTTC. The chain recombines TRBV2 with TRBJ2-5; the D is unclear. V dropped 3 bases and J dropped 1 base, with 6 bases sitting between them. This CDR3 spans 13 amino acids. Germline V gene sequence: CDR1 SNHLY, CDR2 FYNNEI.

J is TRBJ1-5 and V is TRBV6-5; D is perhaps TRBD1 (6 bases). Germline CDR1 and CDR2: MNHEY and SVGAGI. V gave up 6 bases and J gave up 6 bases, with 18 bases separating them. The CDR3 is made up of 15 amino acids. In DNA form, the CDR3 reads TGTGCCAGCAGCATACAGGGATTGGGGGCTCAGCCCCAGCATTTT. Translating it yields CASSIQGLGAQPQHF.

This clone was picked up many times. V usage is TRBV5-1 and J usage is TRBJ2-3; 11 bases are a match to TRBD2. Trimming removed 0 bases from V and 6 bases from J; junction bases left unmatched: 3. CDR1 and CDR2 (germline): SGHRS, YFSETQ. The CDR3 runs 15 residues. The CDR3 sequence: CASSLGLAGYDTQYF. The CDR3 DNA reads as TGCGCCAGCAGCTTGGGACTAGCGGGGTATGATACGCAGTATTTT.

This sequence joins TRBV19 and TRBJ2-2; no definite D call. The CDR3 has 14 residues. Per the germline V gene, CDR1 is LNHDA and CDR2 is SQIVND (reference sequence). Trimming removed 7 bases at V and 3 bases at J, with 12 bases between. The CDR3: CASNRQTDTGELFF. The CDR3 DNA is TGTGCCAGTAATCGCCAAACCGACACCGGGGAGCTGTTTTTT.

This chain connects TRBV5-1 to TRBJ1-2; 8 positions match TRBD1. Germline CDR1 SGHRS, CDR2 YFSETQ. Unmatched junction bases numbered 4, after V lost 0 bases and J lost 3 bases. The CDR3 is 15 residues long. This CDR3 is CASSLDRGADYGYTF. In nucleotides, the CDR3 is TGCGCCAGCAGCTTGGACAGGGGGGCAGACTATGGCTACACCTTC.

This chain uses TRBV10-3 with TRBJ2-3; the D is unclear. The CDR3 has 15 residues. Trimming removed 4 bases at V and 2 bases at J, with 13 bases between. Per the germline V gene, CDR1 is ENHRY and CDR2 is SYGVKD. For the CDR3, the DNA is TGTGCCATCAGTGCACGCACGACCTCCACAGATACGCAGTATTTT. It yields the protein CAISARTTSTDTQYF.

The chain has TRBV20-1 and TRBJ2-2; no definite D call. The CDR3 sequence is 11 residues long. Trimming took off 6 bases at V and 2 bases at J, with 4 bases between the two ends. Germline V lookup: CDR1 DFQATT, CDR2 SNEGSKA (reference sequence). The CDR3 region is CSAFNTGELFF. Written as DNA, the CDR3 is TGCAGTGCCTTTAACACCGGGGAGCTGTTTTTT.

The gene calls are TRBV5-1 and TRBJ1-3, with 10 positions matching TRBD1. After removal of 3 bases from V and 2 bases from J, the junction contained 5 bases not matched to a gene. From germline, CDR1 is SGHRS and CDR2 YFSETQ. The CDR3 is 16 residues long. In DNA, the CDR3 is TGCGCCAGCAGCTCGACAGGGGGCCTAGCTGGAAACACCATATATTTT. Its translation is CASSSTGGLAGNTIYF. Supplemented by reference TRBV5-1 and TRBJ1-3, the full variable domain reads KAGVTQTPRYLIKTRGQQVTLSCSPISGHRSVSWYQQTPGQGLQFLFEYFSETQRNKGNFPGRFSGRQFSNSRSEMNVSTLELGDSALYLCASSSTGGLAGNTIYFGEGSWLTVV.